This TCR beta chain was sequenced in a study of shared clonotypes between healthy human individuals. In its sample, this clone was seen a few times. Donors were healthy HIV-negative adults without recent acute infections or vaccinations. Only in-frame clones appear in the TCRdb table, and some are missing; sequencing was by immunoSEQ multiplex PCR. The table shows some 2,000,000 clones, with 90% to 95% occurring only once. Material for sequencing was naive CD4+ T cells sorted from blood. Stated subset: CD45RA+ positively selected. This receptor was taken from a man aged 18 to 29 in good health.

The CDR3 loop reads CASRAGGGRQPQHF. For the CDR3, the DNA is TGTGCCAGCAGGGCAGGGGGCGGGAGACAGCCCCAGCATTTT. The chain carries TRBV6-5 and TRBJ1-5, with 8 bases matching TRBD1. With V trimmed by 6 bases and J by 7 bases, 8 bases remained unmatched. The CDR3 contains 14 residues. CDR1 MNHEY and CDR2 SVGAGI come from the germline V gene.